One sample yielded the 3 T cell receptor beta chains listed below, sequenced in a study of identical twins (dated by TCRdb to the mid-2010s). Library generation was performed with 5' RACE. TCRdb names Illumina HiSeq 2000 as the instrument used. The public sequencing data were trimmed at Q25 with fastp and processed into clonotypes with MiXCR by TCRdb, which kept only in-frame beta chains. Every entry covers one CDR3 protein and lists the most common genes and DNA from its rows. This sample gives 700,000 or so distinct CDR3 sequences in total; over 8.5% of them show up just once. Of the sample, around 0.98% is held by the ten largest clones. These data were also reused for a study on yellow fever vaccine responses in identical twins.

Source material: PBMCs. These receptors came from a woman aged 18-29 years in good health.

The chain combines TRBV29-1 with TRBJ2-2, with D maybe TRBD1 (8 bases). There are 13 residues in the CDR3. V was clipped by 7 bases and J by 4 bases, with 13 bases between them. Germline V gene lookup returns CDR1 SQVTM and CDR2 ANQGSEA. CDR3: CSAHRGGTGELFF. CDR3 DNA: TGCAGCGCACACAGGGGGGGCACCGGGGAGCTGTTTTTT.

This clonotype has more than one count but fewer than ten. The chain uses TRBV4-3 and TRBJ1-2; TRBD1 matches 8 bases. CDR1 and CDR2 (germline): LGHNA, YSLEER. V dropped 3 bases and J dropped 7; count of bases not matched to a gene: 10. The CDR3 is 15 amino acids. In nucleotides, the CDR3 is TGCGCCAGCAGCCACGCTATCGGACAGGGAGGTGGCTACACCTTC. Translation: CASSHAIGQGGGYTF.

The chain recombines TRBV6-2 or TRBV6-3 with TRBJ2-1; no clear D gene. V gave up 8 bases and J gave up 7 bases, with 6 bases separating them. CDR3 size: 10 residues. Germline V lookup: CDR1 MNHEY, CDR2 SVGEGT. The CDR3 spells CASFGNEQFF. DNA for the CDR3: TGTGCCAGCTTTGGGAATGAGCAGTTCTTC.